This T cell receptor (beta chain) was retrieved from a study of regulatory T cells in long-lasting Graves disease. Study outcomes and limitations: Graves' patients with persistent disease showed TCR diversity lower than patients newly diagnosed.

CDR3 length: 16 amino acids. The V gene's germline CDR1 is SGHAT and CDR2 FQNNGV. Trimming took off 5 bases at V and 6 bases at J, with 17 bases between the two ends. Sequencing libraries for TCR beta were prepared with iRepertoire HTBI primers and Arm-PCR of CDR3 regions. TCRdb re-analysed the multiplex PCR reads in MiXCR, keeping a single row per CDR3 protein. This sample has about 470,000 distinct CDR3 sequences; less than 25% occur once, and the top ten carry about 7.8%. This clonotype showed up just a few times. Its antigen is unidentified. As to time point: persistent/refractory GD, antithyroid drugs over 5 years with positive TRAb. RNA extracted from PBMCs served as the sequencing template.

The specimen comprised peripheral blood mononuclear cells (PBMCs), sampled when the disease was refractory, from a patient treated with antithyroid drugs. The receptor was derived from a female donor with Graves disease. The rearrangement joins TRBV11-2 to TRBJ1-6; D remains ambiguous. The CDR3 nucleotides are TGTGCCAGCAGCCTATGGGTGGGATGGTCTAATTCACCCCTCCACTTT. Its translation is CASSLWVGWSNSPLHF.